The 7 T cell receptor beta chains given below trace back to one sample, sequenced in a study of PD-1 blockade in classical Hodgkin lymphoma. Data came from immunoSEQ multiplex PCR; TCRdb stores just in-frame clones and leaves some out. Of about 22,000 clones listed, more than 65% were seen once; the top ten hold about 3.6%. Every patient had relapsed following autologous stem cell transplantation, and cohorts differed in brentuximab vedotin exposure. The starting material was peripheral blood mononuclear cells (PBMCs), obtained at baseline. The origin of the receptors is a human donor with classical Hodgkin lymphoma.

The chain combines TRBV7-2 with TRBJ1-3; 7 bases agree with TRBD1. Germline trimming cut 5 bases from V and 0 bases from J; bases unmatched to any gene: 4. The length of the CDR3 is 15 residues. Looked up from germline, CDR1 is SGHTA and CDR2 is FQGNSA. The CDR3 region has the DNA TGTGCCAGCAGCCGGGACAGTTCCTCTGGAAACACCATATATTTT. Translating it yields CASSRDSSSGNTIYF.

V and J are TRBV6-5 and TRBJ1-2; unclear D gene. The length of the CDR3 is 13 residues. The V gene's germline CDR1 is MNHEY and CDR2 SVGAGI. V gave up 7 bases and J gave up 4 bases, with 13 bases separating them. The DNA for the CDR3 is TGTGCCAGCACCTACGAGGAGGGCTATGGCTACACCTTC. It specifies CASTYEEGYGYTF.

The chain carries TRBV30 and TRBJ1-2; TRBD1 matches 8 bases. V lost 3 bases, J lost 4 bases, and 10 bases stayed unmatched. The CDR3 extends over 15 amino acids. Germline V CDR1 and CDR2: GTSNPN, SVGIG (reference sequence). CDR3 sequence (DNA): TGTGCCTGGAGACGAGACAGGGGCGTGAGCTATGGCTACACCTTC. This encodes CAWRRDRGVSYGYTF.

The gene calls are TRBV7-3 and TRBJ2-5; tentative D call: TRBD2 (6 bases). The germline gives CDR1 SGHTA, CDR2 FQGTGA. This CDR3 is built from 15 residues. V lost 1 base to trimming and J lost 5 bases, with 14 bases between them. The CDR3 sequence: CASSLIGGVSETQYF. CDR3 sequence (DNA): TGTGCCAGCAGCTTAATAGGAGGGGTATCTGAGACCCAGTACTTC.

The genes are TRBV12-5 and TRBJ2-2, with D perhaps TRBD1 or TRBD2 (5 bases each). Per germline, CDR1 LGHNT and CDR2 FRNRAP. V was trimmed by 5 bases and J by 4 bases, leaving 11 bases between them. The length of the CDR3 is 14 residues. CDR3 amino acids: CASGVGGSTGELFF. CDR3 nucleotide sequence: TGTGCTAGTGGTGTTGGGGGTTCCACCGGGGAGCTGTTTTTT.

CDR3 amino acids: CASSFPGTGGYEQYF. For the CDR3, the DNA is TGTGCCAGCAGTTTCCCCGGGACAGGGGGCTACGAGCAGTACTTC. This rearrangement joins TRBV27 to TRBJ2-7; 11 bases fit TRBD1. CDR3 length: 15 residues. V lost 3 bases, J lost 3 bases, and 4 bases stayed unmatched. In germline, CDR1 is MNHEY, CDR2 SMNVEV (reference sequence).

This rearrangement joins TRBV7-9 to TRBJ2-3, with a possible D match to TRBD1 (6 bases). Trimming took 3 bases from V and 4 from J, leaving 14 bases between them. The CDR3 runs 15 residues. Germline V CDR1 and CDR2: SEHNR, FQNEAQ (reference sequence). The DNA of the CDR3 is TGTGCCAGCAGCTTTGGGCAGGGGATCCCAGATACGCAGTATTTT. Translating it yields CASSFGQGIPDTQYF.